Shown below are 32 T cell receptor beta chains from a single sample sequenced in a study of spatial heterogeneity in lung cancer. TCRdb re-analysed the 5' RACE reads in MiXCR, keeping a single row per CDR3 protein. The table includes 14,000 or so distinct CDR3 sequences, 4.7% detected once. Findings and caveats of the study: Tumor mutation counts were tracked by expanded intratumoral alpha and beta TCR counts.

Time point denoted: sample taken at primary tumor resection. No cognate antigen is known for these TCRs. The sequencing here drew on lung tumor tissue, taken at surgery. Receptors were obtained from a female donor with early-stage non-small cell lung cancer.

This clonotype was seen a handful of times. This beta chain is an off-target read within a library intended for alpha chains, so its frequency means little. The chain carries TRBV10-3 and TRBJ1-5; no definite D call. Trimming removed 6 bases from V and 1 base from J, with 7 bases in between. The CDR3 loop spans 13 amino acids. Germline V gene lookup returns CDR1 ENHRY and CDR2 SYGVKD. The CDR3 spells CAIRDASNQPQHF. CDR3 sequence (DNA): TGTGCCATCAGGGATGCGAGCAATCAGCCCCAGCATTTT.

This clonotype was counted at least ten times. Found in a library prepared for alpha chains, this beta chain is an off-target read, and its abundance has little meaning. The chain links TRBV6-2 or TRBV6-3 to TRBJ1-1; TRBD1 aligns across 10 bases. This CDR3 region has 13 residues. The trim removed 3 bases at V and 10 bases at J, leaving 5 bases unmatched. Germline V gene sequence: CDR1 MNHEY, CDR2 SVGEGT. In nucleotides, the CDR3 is TGTGCCAGCAGTTATTCCGGGACAGGGGCAGCTTTCTTT. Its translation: CASSYSGTGAAFF.

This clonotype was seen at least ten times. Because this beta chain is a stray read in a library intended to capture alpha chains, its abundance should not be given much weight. The CDR3 loop is CASSNRLAVSYEQYF. DNA of the CDR3: TGTGCCAGCAGCAACCGACTAGCGGTCTCCTACGAGCAGTACTTC. The J gene is TRBJ2-7, the V gene TRBV5-5, with TRBD2 identical over 9 bases. The J segment lost 0 bases and the V segment lost 4 bases, leaving 5 bases of the junction unmatched. Looked up from germline, CDR1 is SGHKS and CDR2 is YYEKEE (reference sequence). The length of the CDR3 is 15 residues.

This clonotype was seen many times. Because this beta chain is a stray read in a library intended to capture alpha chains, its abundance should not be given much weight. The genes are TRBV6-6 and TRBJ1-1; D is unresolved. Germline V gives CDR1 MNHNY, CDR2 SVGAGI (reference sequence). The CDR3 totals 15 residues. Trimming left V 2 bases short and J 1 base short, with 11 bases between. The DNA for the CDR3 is TGTGCCAGCAGTTACCTGGCAGAAGGGAACACTGAAGCTTTCTTT. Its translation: CASSYLAEGNTEAFF.

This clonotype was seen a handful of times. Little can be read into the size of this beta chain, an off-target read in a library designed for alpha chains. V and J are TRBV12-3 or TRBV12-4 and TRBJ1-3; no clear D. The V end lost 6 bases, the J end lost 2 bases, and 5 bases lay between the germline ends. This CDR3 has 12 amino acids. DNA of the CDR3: TGTGCCAGCAGGGGTCCTGGAAACACCATATATTTT. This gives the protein CASRGPGNTIYF.

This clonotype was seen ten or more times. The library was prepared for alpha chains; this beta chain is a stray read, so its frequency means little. The CDR3 loop is CARNGPPLHF. DNA of the CDR3: TGTGCCAGAAATGGTCCACCCCTCCACTTT. The chain recombines TRBV2 with TRBJ1-6, with D hard to call. V was pared by 9 bases and J by 11 bases, with 8 bases between. The CDR3 loop spans 10 amino acids. CDR1 is SNHLY and CDR2 is FYNNEI in the germline V gene.

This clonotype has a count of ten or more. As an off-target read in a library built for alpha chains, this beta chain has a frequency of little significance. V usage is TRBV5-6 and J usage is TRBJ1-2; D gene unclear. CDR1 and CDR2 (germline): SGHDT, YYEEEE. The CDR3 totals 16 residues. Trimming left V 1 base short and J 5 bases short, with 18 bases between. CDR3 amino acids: CASSLLGREGLYGYTF. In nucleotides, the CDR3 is TGTGCCAGCAGCTTGTTGGGGAGGGAAGGATTATATGGCTACACCTTC.

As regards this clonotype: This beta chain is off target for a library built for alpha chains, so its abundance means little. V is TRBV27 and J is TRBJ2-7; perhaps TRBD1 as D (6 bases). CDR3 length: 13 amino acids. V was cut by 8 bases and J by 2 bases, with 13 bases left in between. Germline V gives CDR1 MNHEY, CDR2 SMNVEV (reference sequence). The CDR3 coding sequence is TGTGCCAGCCGCCGGGACACAGCCTACGAGCAGTACTTC. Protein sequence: CASRRDTAYEQYF.

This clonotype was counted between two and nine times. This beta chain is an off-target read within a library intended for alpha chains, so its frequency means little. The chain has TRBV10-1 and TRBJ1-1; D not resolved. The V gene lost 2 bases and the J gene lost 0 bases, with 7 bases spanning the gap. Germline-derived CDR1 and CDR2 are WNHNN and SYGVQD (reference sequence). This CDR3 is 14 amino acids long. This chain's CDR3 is CASSEAGLNTEAFF. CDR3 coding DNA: TGCGCCAGCAGTGAGGCGGGGTTGAACACTGAAGCTTTCTTT.

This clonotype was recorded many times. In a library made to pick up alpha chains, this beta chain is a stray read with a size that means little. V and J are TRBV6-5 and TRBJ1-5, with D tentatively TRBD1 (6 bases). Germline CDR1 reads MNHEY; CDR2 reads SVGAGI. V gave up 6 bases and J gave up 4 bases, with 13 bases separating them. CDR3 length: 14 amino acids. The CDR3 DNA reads TGTGCCAGCAGCCCCCAGGGGAGGAATCAGCCCCAGCATTTT. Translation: CASSPQGRNQPQHF.

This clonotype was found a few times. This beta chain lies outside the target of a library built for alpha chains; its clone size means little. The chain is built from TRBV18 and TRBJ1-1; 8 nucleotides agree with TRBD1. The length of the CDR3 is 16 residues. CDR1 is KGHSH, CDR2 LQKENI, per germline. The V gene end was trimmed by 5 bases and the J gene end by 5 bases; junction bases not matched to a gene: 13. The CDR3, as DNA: TGTGCCAGCTCAAGTCGGACAGGGCAAAAAAGGACTGAAGCTTTCTTT. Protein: CASSSRTGQKRTEAFF.

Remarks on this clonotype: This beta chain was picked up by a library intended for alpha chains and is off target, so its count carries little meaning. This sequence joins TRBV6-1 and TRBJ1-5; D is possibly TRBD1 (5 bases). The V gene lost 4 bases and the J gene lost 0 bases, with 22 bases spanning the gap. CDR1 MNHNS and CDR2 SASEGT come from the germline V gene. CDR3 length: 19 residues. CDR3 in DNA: TGTGCCAGCAGTGTGATAGGGGCCTTCGATCGATATAGCAATCAGCCCCAGCATTTT. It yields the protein CASSVIGAFDRYSNQPQHF.

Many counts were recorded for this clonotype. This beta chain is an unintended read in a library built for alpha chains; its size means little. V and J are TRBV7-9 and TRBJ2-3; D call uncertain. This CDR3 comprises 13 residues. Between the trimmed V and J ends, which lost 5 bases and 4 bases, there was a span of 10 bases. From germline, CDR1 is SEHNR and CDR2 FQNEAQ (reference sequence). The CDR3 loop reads CASSARTSDTQYF. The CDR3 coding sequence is TGTGCCAGCAGCGCCAGGACCTCAGATACGCAGTATTTT. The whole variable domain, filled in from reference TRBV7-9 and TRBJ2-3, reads DTGVSQNPRHKITKRGQNVTFRCDPISEHNRLYWYRQTLGQGPEFLTYFQNEAQLEKSRLLSDRFSAERPKGSFSTLEIQRTEQGDSAMYLCASSARTSDTQYFGPGTRLTVL.

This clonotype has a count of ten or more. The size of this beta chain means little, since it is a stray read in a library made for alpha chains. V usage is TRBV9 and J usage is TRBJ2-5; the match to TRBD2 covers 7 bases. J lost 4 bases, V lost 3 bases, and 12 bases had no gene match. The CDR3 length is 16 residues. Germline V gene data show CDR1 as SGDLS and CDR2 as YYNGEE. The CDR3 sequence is CASSAGTIALSETQYF. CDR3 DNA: TGTGCCAGCAGCGCGGGGACTATCGCCCTCTCAGAGACCCAGTACTTC.

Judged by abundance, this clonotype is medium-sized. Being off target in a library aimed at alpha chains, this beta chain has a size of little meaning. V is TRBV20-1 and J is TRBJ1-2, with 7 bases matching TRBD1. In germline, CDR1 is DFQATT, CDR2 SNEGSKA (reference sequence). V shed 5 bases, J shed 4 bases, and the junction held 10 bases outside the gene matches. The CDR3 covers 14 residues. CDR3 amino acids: CSAFNPGGGYGYTF. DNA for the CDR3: TGCAGTGCTTTTAATCCAGGGGGAGGCTATGGCTACACCTTC.

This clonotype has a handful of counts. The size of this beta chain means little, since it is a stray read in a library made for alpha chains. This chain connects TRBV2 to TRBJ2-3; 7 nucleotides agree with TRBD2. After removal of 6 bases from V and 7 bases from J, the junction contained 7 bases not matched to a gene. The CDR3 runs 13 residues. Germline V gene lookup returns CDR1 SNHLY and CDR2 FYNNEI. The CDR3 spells CASRGEAGHTQYF. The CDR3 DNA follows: TGTGCCAGCAGGGGAGAAGCGGGGCATACGCAGTATTTT.

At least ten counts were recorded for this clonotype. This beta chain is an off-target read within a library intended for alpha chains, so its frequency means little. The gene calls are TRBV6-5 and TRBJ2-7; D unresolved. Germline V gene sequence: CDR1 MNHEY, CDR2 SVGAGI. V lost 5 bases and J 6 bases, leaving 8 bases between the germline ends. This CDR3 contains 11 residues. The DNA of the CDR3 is TGTGCCAGCAGTACCCCCCGCGAGCAGTACTTC. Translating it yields CASSTPREQYF.

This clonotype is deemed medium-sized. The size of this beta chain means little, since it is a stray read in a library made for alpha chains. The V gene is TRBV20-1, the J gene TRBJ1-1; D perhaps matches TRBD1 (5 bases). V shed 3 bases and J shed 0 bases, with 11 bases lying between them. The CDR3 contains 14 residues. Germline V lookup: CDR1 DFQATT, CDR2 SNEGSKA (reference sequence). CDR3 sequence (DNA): TGCAGTGCTAGCGGTGTCAGGGTGAACACTGAAGCTTTCTTT. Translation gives CSASGVRVNTEAFF.

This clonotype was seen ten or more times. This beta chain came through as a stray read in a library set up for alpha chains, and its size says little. For the CDR3, the DNA is TGTGCCAGCAGTTACTCGGGGGGGTATCTCAATGAGCAGTTCTTC. Protein product: CASSYSGGYLNEQFF. The V call is TRBV6-6, the J call TRBJ2-1, with TRBD2 matching 7 bases. Per the germline V gene, CDR1 is MNHNY and CDR2 is SVGAGI (reference sequence). The CDR3 is 15 residues long. The V gene end was trimmed by 0 bases and the J gene end by 6 bases; junction bases not matched to a gene: 5.

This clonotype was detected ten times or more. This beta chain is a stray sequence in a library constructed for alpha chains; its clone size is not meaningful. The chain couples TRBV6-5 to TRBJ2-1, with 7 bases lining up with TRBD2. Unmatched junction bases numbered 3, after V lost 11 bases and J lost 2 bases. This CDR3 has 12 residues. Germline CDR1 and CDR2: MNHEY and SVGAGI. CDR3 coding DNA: TGTGCCGTGGGGGGGACCTACAATGAGCAGTTCTTC. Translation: CAVGGTYNEQFF.

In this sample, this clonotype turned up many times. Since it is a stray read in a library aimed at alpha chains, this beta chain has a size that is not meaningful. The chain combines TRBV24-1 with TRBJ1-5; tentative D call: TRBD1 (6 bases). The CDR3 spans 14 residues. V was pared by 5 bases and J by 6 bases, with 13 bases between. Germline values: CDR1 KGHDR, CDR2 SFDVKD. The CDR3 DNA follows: TGTGCCACCAGTGCTGCAGGGGAGACTCAGCCCCAGCATTTT. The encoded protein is CATSAAGETQPQHF.

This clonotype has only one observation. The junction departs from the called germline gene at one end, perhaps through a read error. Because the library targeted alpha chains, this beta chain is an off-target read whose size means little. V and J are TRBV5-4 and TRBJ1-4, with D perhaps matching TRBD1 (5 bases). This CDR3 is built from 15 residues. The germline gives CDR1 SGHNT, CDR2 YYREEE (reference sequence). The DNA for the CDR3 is TGTGTCAGCAGCCCGATCCAGGGAGGATGGGAAAAACTGTTTTTT. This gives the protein CVSSPIQGGWEKLFF.

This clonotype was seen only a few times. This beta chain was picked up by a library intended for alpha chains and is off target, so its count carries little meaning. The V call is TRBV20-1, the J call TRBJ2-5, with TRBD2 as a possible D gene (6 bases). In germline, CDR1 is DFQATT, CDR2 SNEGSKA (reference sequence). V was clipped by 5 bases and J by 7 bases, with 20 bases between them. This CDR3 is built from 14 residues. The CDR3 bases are TGCAGTGCTCGCGGGACCCCCAAGGATGTGACCCAGTACTTC. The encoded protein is CSARGTPKDVTQYF.

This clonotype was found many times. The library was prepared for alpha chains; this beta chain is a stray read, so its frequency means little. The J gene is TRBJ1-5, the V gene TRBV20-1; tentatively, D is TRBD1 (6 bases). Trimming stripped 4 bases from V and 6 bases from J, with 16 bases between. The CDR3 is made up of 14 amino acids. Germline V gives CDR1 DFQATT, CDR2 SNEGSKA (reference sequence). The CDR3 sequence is CSATDAGEAQPQHF. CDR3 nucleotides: TGCAGTGCTACAGATGCAGGGGAGGCTCAGCCCCAGCATTTT.

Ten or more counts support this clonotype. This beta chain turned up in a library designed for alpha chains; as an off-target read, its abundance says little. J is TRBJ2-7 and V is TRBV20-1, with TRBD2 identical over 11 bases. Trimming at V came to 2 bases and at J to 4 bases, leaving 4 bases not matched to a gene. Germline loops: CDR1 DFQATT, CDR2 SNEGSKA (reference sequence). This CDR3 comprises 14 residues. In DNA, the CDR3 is TGCAGTGCTAGACTAGCGGGGGGCAGATACGAGCAGTACTTC. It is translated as CSARLAGGRYEQYF.

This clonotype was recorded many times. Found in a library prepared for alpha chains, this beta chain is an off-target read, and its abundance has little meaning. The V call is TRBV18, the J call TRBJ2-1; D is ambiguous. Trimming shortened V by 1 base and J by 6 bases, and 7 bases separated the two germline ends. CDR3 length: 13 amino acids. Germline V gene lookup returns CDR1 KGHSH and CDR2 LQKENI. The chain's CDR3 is CASSPLAPNEQFF. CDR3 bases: TGTGCCAGCTCACCACTAGCCCCCAATGAGCAGTTCTTC.

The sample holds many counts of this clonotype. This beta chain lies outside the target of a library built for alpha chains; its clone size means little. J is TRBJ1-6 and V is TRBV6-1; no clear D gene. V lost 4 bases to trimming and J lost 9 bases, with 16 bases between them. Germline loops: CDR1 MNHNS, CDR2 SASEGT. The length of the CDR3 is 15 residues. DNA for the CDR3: TGTGCCAGCAGTGTTAAGACGGGAGGGATTTCACCCCTCCACTTT. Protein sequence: CASSVKTGGISPLHF.

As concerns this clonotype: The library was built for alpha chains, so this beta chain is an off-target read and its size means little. This CDR3 reads CASSADGDTQYF. Written as DNA, the CDR3 is TGTGCCAGCAGCGCGGACGGAGATACGCAGTATTTT. The chain uses TRBV5-6 and TRBJ2-3, with D hard to call. The germline V gene has CDR1 SGHDT and CDR2 YYEEEE. The CDR3 has 12 amino acids. V lost 4 bases to trimming and J lost 5 bases, with 8 bases between them.

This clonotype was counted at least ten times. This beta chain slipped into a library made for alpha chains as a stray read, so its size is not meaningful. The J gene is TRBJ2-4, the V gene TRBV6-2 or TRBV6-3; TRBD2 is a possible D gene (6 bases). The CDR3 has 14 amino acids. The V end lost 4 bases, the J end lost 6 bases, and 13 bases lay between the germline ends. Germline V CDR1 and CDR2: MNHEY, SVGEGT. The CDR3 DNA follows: TGTGCCAGCAGTTTGGGGGGAGTTTTAAACATTCAGTACTTC. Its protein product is CASSLGGVLNIQYF.

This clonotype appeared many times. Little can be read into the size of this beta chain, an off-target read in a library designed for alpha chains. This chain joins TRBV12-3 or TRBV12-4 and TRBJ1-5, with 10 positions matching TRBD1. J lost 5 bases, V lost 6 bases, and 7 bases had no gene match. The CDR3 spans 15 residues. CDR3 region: CASSSGTGEDQPQHF. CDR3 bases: TGTGCCAGCAGCTCCGGGACAGGGGAAGATCAGCCCCAGCATTTT.

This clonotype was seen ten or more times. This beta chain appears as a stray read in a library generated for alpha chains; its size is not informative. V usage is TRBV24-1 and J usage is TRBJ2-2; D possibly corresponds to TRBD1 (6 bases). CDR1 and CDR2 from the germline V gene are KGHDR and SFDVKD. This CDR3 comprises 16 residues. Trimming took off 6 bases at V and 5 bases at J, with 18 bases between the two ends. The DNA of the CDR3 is TGTGCCACCAGTCCCAGGGGAGATTCAGAGACCGGGGAGCTGTTTTTT. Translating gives CATSPRGDSETGELFF.

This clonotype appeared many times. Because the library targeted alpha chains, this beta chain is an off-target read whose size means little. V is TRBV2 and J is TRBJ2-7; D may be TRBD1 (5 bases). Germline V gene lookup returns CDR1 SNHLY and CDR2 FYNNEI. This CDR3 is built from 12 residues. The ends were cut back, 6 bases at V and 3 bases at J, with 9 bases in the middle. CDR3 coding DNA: TGTGCCAGCAGACGTGACAGCTACGAGCAGTACTTC. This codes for CASRRDSYEQYF.